This T cell receptor (beta chain) was sequenced during a study of identical twins (TCRdb year 2016). Regarding the study in general: TCR alpha and beta repertoires from monozygotic twins, unrelated adults of various ages and cord blood were deep-sequenced to test whether fetal clonotypes persist. Replicate twin experiments were performed at different times using different library preparation protocols to rule out contamination.

Relative to germline, V is 6 bases shorter and J is 8 bases shorter, with 8 bases between their ends. Measured from the cysteine to the phenylalanine, the CDR3 is 11 residues long. The sequence is cut down to CDR3 DNA, 33 bases in frame from base 1. Overall results and qualifications from the work: Compared with coincidental sharing between unrelated individuals, out-of-frame TCR alpha sequences shared between twins had an excess of sequences with low generation probability. Fewer insertions were carried by abundant cord blood beta clonotypes; a weaker similar trend was observed in young adult naive repertoires, while no such trend was observed in memory repertoires. Zero-insertion analyses could be partly confounded by invariant T cells such as MAIT and iNKT, though diverse VJ usage argued against such confounding for most clonotypes. Conclusions relied on cross-sectional statistical analysis, since the same donors could not be followed over many years. In monozygotic twins, recombination models systematically underestimated out-of-frame TCR alpha sharing, but the models matched the sharing seen between unrelated individuals. In beta out-of-frame sequences, excess twin sharing was weaker, because having fewer shared sequences lowered the signal-to-noise ratio.

The sample holds many counts of this clonotype. The antigen it binds to is not known. Base qualities are missing; no much larger clone stands one base away. Only healthy Caucasian donors were included. Three pairs of female monozygotic twins, all aged 18 to 29 years, made up the twin cohort. RNA for TCR libraries was isolated from peripheral blood mononuclear cells. Libraries were made using 5' RACE. The sequencing machine was an Illumina HiSeq 2000. A universal primer binding site was added through template switching, and the final cDNA carried a unique molecular identifier so that TCR cDNA molecules could be counted accurately. Specific primers in the conserved constant-segment region were used to synthesize first-strand cDNA for the TCR alpha and beta chains. To control for contamination, every cDNA library carried two barcodes: a SMART-Mk sample barcode plus Illumina barcodes. TruSeq adapter sequences, together with Illumina sample barcodes, were added in two successive PCR steps. Sequencing of the TCR alpha and beta cDNA libraries was done on the Illumina HiSeq platform using custom primers. Turning to the authors' computational methods: Unique molecular identifiers were extracted from raw reads with MiGEC, and CDR3 positions were determined with MiXCR. For each individual, recombination models were inferred using an EM algorithm with the repgenHMM and IGoR tools. Shared clonotype analysis was performed with the tcR package in R, normalizing sharing by the product of cloneset sizes. Out-of-frame nonproductive sequences were analyzed to study raw recombination free of thymic and clonal selection effects. TCRdb reprocessing: public reads trimmed at Q25 with fastp, clones called with MiXCR, in-frame beta chains kept. Duplicate CDR3 protein sequences are folded into a single record with the most common DNA and genes. It is TCRdb's table, rather than the study itself, that gives the V and J calls and clone size. This sample lists some 630,000 distinct CDR3 sequences; about 7% were detected once. About 1.6% of the sample is taken by the ten largest.

The sample also formed part of further work on yellow fever vaccine responses in identical twins. The second paper further reports: According to the authors, in identical twins the way T cells responded to vaccination appeared partly convergent and partly personalized. In identical twins, the study followed T cell clones that responded to the vaccine with precision.

The chain employs TRBV12-3 or TRBV12-4 and TRBJ1-3; confidence is insufficient to name the D gene. The sequencing sample was made of PBMCs. This TCR came from a young woman in good health. The CDR3 region has the sequence CASRVGYTIYF. The sequence in DNA is TGTGCCAGCAGGGTAGGCTACACCATATATTTT.